These 26 T cell receptor beta chains came from one sample sequenced in a study of CD8 T cells in ankylosing spondylitis. Via MiXCR, TCRdb re-called the 5' RACE reads, giving one row per CDR3 protein. The repertoire includes roughly 170,000 distinct CDR3 sequences, 9.8% of them detected once, and less than 15% sits in the top ten. The sequenced sample was blood, either unsorted or a sorted T cell fraction (not recorded which). These receptors were taken from a female donor with ankylosing spondylitis or in good health (not recorded which).

This rearrangement joins TRBV7-9 to TRBJ2-1, with D maybe TRBD2 (5 bases). Germline V CDR1 and CDR2: SEHNR, FQNEAQ (reference sequence). This CDR3 comprises 14 residues. V was cut by 8 bases and J by 3 bases, with 14 bases left in between. The DNA of the CDR3 is TGTGCCAGCGGACGGGATGACCTCTACAATGAGCAGTTCTTC. The encoded protein is CASGRDDLYNEQFF.

The chain couples TRBV9 to TRBJ2-3; D gene unclear. The V gene's germline CDR1 is SGDLS and CDR2 YYNGEE. The CDR3 consists of 15 residues. Trimming removed 0 bases from V and 1 base from J, with 9 bases in between. The CDR3, as DNA: TGTGCCAGCAGCGTAGCTAATAGTGGCACAGATACGCAGTATTTT. This sequence encodes CASSVANSGTDTQYF.

This clonotype was seen only a few times. The genes are TRBV7-9 and TRBJ2-7; TRBD2 matches 8 bases. The CDR3 loop spans 15 amino acids. V trimming: 4 bases; J trimming: 1 base; junction bases outside the gene matches: 6. CDR1 is SEHNR and CDR2 is FQNEAQ in the germline V gene (reference sequence). CDR3 nucleotides: TGTGCCAGCAGCTCCTCTAGCGGGCCGTCCTACGAGCAGTACTTC. It specifies CASSSSSGPSYEQYF.

The CDR3 loop is CASRGGLSTEAFF. The CDR3 nucleotides read TGTGCCAGCAGAGGAGGATTGAGCACTGAAGCTTTCTTT. The chain carries TRBV7-2 and TRBJ1-1; no clear D. The CDR3 contains 13 residues. The V end was cut by 6 bases, the J end by 4 bases, with 12 bases between. Germline CDR1 and CDR2: SGHTA and FQGNSA. Full variable domain (missing parts from reference TRBV7-2 and TRBJ1-1): GAGVSQSPSNKVTEKGKDVELRCDPISGHTALYWYRQSLGQGLEFLIYFQGNSAPDKSGLPSDRFSAERTGGSVSTLTIQRTQQEDSAVYLCASRGGLSTEAFFGQGTRLTVV.

This chain uses TRBV27 with TRBJ2-7, with 11 bases fitting TRBD2. The V and J ends lost 2 bases and 0 bases, in that order; junction bases with no gene match: 3. Looked up from germline, CDR1 is MNHEY and CDR2 is SMNVEV (reference sequence). The CDR3 totals 16 residues. Here the CDR3 reads CASSLVGTSGSYEQYF. For the CDR3, the DNA is TGTGCCAGCAGTTTAGTTGGGACTAGCGGCTCCTACGAGCAGTACTTC.

This sequence joins TRBV20-1 and TRBJ1-1, with a weak D call TRBD1 (5 bases). V was pared by 5 bases and J by 4 bases, with 11 bases between. In germline, CDR1 is DFQATT, CDR2 SNEGSKA (reference sequence). The CDR3 covers 12 residues. CDR3 loop: CSAPTGGTEAFF. The CDR3 DNA reads TGCAGTGCTCCGACGGGGGGCACTGAAGCTTTCTTT.

This clonotype was recorded a few times. The chain links TRBV29-1 to TRBJ2-7; possible D gene TRBD2, 5 bases. The V end lost 0 bases, the J end lost 6 bases, and 9 bases lay between the germline ends. The CDR3 extends over 12 amino acids. CDR1 and CDR2 (germline): SQVTM, ANQGSEA. CDR3 nucleotides: TGCAGCGTTGAAGATCGGGAAAGCGAGCAGTACTTC. Residues: CSVEDRESEQYF.

This sequence joins TRBV5-6 and TRBJ2-7; 11 bases are shared with TRBD2. Looked up from germline, CDR1 is SGHDT and CDR2 is YYEEEE. The trim removed 4 bases at V and 4 bases at J, leaving 7 bases unmatched. This CDR3 region has 15 residues. This CDR3 reads CASSAIAGGWYEQYF. The CDR3 DNA reads as TGTGCCAGCAGCGCTATAGCGGGAGGGTGGTACGAGCAGTACTTC.

The genes are TRBV28 and TRBJ1-5; perhaps TRBD1 as D (5 bases). Germline V lookup: CDR1 MDHEN, CDR2 SYDVKM. V shed 2 bases and J shed 3 bases, with 11 bases lying between them. The CDR3 has 15 residues. DNA for the CDR3: TGTGCCAGCAGTTTAAGGGGAGTCGCCAATCAGCCCCAGCATTTT. Residues: CASSLRGVANQPQHF.

The rearrangement links TRBV4-3 to TRBJ2-4; tentative D call: TRBD2 (6 bases). With 3 bases removed from V and 8 bases from J, the gap between germline ends came to 20 bases. There are 16 residues in the CDR3. CDR1 and CDR2 (germline): LGHNA, YSLEER. CDR3 loop: CASSQGGDAPSDIQYF. CDR3 in DNA: TGCGCCAGCAGCCAGGGAGGAGACGCGCCCTCCGACATTCAGTACTTC.

In this sample, this clonotype turned up many times. The CDR3 loop reads CASWTGYGTDTQYF. CDR3 sequence (DNA): TGCGCCAGCTGGACAGGGTACGGCACAGATACGCAGTATTTT. The rearrangement links TRBV10-2 to TRBJ2-3, with 8 bases matching TRBD1. The CDR3 spans 14 residues. CDR1 and CDR2 from the germline V gene are WSHSY and SAAADI. Trimming cost V 8 bases and J 1 base; bases outside gene matches: 5.

The chain recombines TRBV4-3 with TRBJ2-5; D unresolved. V lost 0 bases to trimming and J lost 1 base, with 9 bases between them. Looked up from germline, CDR1 is LGHNA and CDR2 is YSLEER. The CDR3 consists of 15 residues. CDR3 in amino acids: CASSQDRWGQETQYF. CDR3 DNA: TGCGCCAGCAGCCAAGATCGGTGGGGCCAAGAGACCCAGTACTTC.

This clonotype showed up many times. The chain has TRBV7-2 and TRBJ2-5; 9 nucleotides agree with TRBD2. The CDR3 extends over 16 amino acids. CDR1 is SGHTA, CDR2 FQGNSA, per germline. After removal of 3 bases from V and 3 bases from J, the junction contained 8 bases not matched to a gene. The CDR3 region is CASSFVAGEAEETQYF. DNA for the CDR3: TGTGCCAGCAGCTTCGTAGCGGGAGAAGCGGAAGAGACCCAGTACTTC. Filled out from reference TRBV7-2 and TRBJ2-5, the complete variable domain reads GAGVSQSPSNKVTEKGKDVELRCDPISGHTALYWYRQSLGQGLEFLIYFQGNSAPDKSGLPSDRFSAERTGGSVSTLTIQRTQQEDSAVYLCASSFVAGEAEETQYFGPGTRLLVL.

V gene TRBV19 combines with J gene TRBJ2-2; 8 bases are shared with TRBD2. V gave up 2 bases and J gave up 4 bases; unmatched junction bases: 6. CDR1 is LNHDA and CDR2 is SQIVND in the germline V gene (reference sequence). The length of the CDR3 is 16 residues. CDR3 region: CASSIPAGAVTGELFF. The CDR3 region has the DNA TGTGCCAGTAGTATACCAGCGGGAGCCGTCACCGGGGAGCTGTTTTTT.

This chain joins TRBV13 and TRBJ2-1, with a tentative D call TRBD2 (6 bases). There are 13 residues in the CDR3. Germline CDR1 PRHDT, CDR2 FYEKMQ (reference sequence). The V gene lost 7 bases and the J gene lost 9 bases, with 16 bases spanning the gap. Written as DNA, the CDR3 is TGTGCCAGCACCTCACAAGGGAGGACTGAGCAGTTCTTC. Translation: CASTSQGRTEQFF.

This clonotype was seen repeatedly, ten times or more. V gene TRBV7-9 combines with J gene TRBJ2-1; D gene ambiguous. Trimming removed 7 bases at V and 8 bases at J, with 18 bases between. There are 14 residues in the CDR3. Germline assignment: CDR1 SEHNR and CDR2 FQNEAQ (reference sequence). CDR3 region: CASNDGSNIYEQFF. The CDR3 nucleotides are TGTGCCAGCAACGACGGGTCCAATATCTATGAGCAGTTCTTC.

The DNA of the CDR3 is TGTGCCAGCAGTGAAGGAAGTTCCGAGCAGTACTTC. It specifies CASSEGSSEQYF. The rearrangement links TRBV25-1 to TRBJ2-7, with no clear D. The germline CDR1 and CDR2 sequences are MGHDK and SYGVNS. The CDR3 sequence is 12 residues long. The V and J ends lost 2 bases and 6 bases respectively, with 8 bases between them.

This chain uses TRBV12-3 or TRBV12-4 with TRBJ2-7; D gene unclear. Deletions cut 6 bases from V and 6 bases from J, with 12 bases between. The CDR3 covers 12 residues. Here the CDR3 DNA reads TGTGCCAGCAGCGTCGGAATGACCGAGCAGTACTTC. Protein sequence: CASSVGMTEQYF.

This clonotype appeared a few times. V and J are TRBV28 and TRBJ2-7, with 11 bases identical to TRBD1. Germline CDR1 reads MDHEN; CDR2 reads SYDVKM. V was pared by 6 bases and J by 3 bases, with 16 bases of the junction left unmatched. The CDR3 loop spans 18 amino acids. Written as DNA, the CDR3 is TGTGCCAGCAGGGGGACAGGGGGGACTTTTTTAGGTGACTACGAGCAGTACTTC. Translated: CASRGTGGTFLGDYEQYF. The complete variable domain, with remaining parts taken from reference TRBV28 and TRBJ2-7, reads DVKVTQSSRYLVKRTGEKVFLECVQDMDHENMFWYRQDPGLGLRLIYFSYDVKMKEKGDIPEGYSVSREKKERFSLILESASTNQTSMYLCASRGTGGTFLGDYEQYFGPGTRLTVT.

This clonotype was seen ten or more times. The chain couples TRBV7-2 to TRBJ2-3; D is unclear. Trimming took off 1 base at V and 6 bases at J, with 2 bases between the two ends. Germline CDR1 and CDR2: SGHTA and FQGNSA. The CDR3 is made up of 11 amino acids. Written as DNA, the CDR3 is TGTGCCAGCAGCTTAGTGGATACGCAGTATTTT. This codes for CASSLVDTQYF. Combining the CDR3 with reference TRBV7-2 and TRBJ2-3 gives the whole variable domain GAGVSQSPSNKVTEKGKDVELRCDPISGHTALYWYRQSLGQGLEFLIYFQGNSAPDKSGLPSDRFSAERTGGSVSTLTIQRTQQEDSAVYLCASSLVDTQYFGPGTRLTVL.

This clonotype was recorded at least ten times. The chain recombines TRBV4-3 with TRBJ2-7, with D tentatively TRBD2 (6 bases). The germline gives CDR1 LGHNA, CDR2 YSLEER. Trimming stripped 2 bases from V and 6 bases from J, with 14 bases between. This CDR3 region has 14 residues. CDR3 nucleotide sequence: TGCGCCAGCAGCCAAATCGGGGAGGCGGTCGAGCAGTACTTC. It specifies CASSQIGEAVEQYF.

This clonotype has a handful of counts. The V gene is TRBV7-9, the J gene TRBJ2-7; TRBD1 agrees at 7 bases. Per germline, CDR1 SEHNR and CDR2 FQNEAQ (reference sequence). The V and J ends lost 1 base and 5 bases, in that order; junction bases with no gene match: 5. CDR3 size: 14 residues. This CDR3 reads CASSLETGLDEQYF. The CDR3 coding sequence is TGTGCCAGCAGCTTAGAGACAGGGCTCGACGAGCAGTACTTC.

This clonotype has more than one count but fewer than ten. The V and J genes are TRBV2 and TRBJ2-2, with 8 positions matching TRBD1. V was clipped by 4 bases and J by 5 bases; unmatched bases: 6. Germline lookup yields CDR1 SNHLY and CDR2 FYNNEI. The CDR3 extends over 15 amino acids. As DNA, the CDR3 is TGTGCCAGCAGTGGGGCAGGGGGCAAGACCGGGGAGCTGTTTTTT. Its translation: CASSGAGGKTGELFF.

The chain is built from TRBV18 and TRBJ2-2, with D unclear. CDR3 size: 15 residues. CDR1 is KGHSH and CDR2 is LQKENI in the germline V gene. The V gene lost 2 bases and the J gene lost 1 base, with 8 bases spanning the gap. The CDR3 sequence: CASSPKPGNTGELFF. DNA for the CDR3: TGTGCCAGCTCACCAAAGCCAGGGAACACCGGGGAGCTGTTTTTT.

The rearrangement links TRBV20-1 to TRBJ2-1; 8 nucleotides align to TRBD2. The V gene end was trimmed by 0 bases and the J gene end by 6 bases; junction bases not matched to a gene: 19. Per germline, CDR1 DFQATT and CDR2 SNEGSKA (reference sequence). This CDR3 spans 19 amino acids. The CDR3 DNA follows: TGCAGTGCTAGAGATGTCTCCTGGACCAGCGGGAGTAGAATCAATGAGCAGTTCTTC. It translates to CSARDVSWTSGSRINEQFF.

The table lists this clonotype with many counts. This rearrangement joins TRBV9 to TRBJ2-2; D is unresolved. V lost 4 bases and J lost 0, with 7 bases in between. Looked up from germline, CDR1 is SGDLS and CDR2 is YYNGEE. This CDR3 spans 14 amino acids. Here the CDR3 reads CASSRSANTGELFF. DNA of the CDR3: TGTGCCAGCAGCAGGAGCGCGAACACCGGGGAGCTGTTTTTT.